A single sample gave rise to the 26 T cell receptor beta chains below, sequenced in a study of vaccination and CD4 T cells after COVID-19. An Oncomine TCR Beta short-read assay was used to sequence the DNA from cultured CD4+ T cells. A single record per CDR3 protein comes from TCRdb applying MiXCR to the PCR reads. Here the sample spans nearly 20,000 distinct CDR3 sequences, about 43% being singletons. Specified treatment: approximately nine-day PBMC culture with coronavirus spike peptide pools or control peptides (ViraFEST assay). Their specific antigens are unknown. This sample comprised CD4+ T cells from blood, cultured in vitro, obtained after SARS-CoV-2 vaccination. Source of these receptors: a human donor who had recovered from COVID-19.

The V and J genes are TRBV7-9 and TRBJ2-7; 9 bases are shared with TRBD2. Losses at the gene ends were 4 bases for V and 3 bases for J; bases not matched to a gene: 4. CDR1 is SEHNR and CDR2 is FQNEAQ in the germline V gene (reference sequence). The CDR3 is made up of 14 amino acids. CDR3 protein: CASSSSGTFYEQYF. CDR3 in DNA: TGTGCCAGCAGCTCTAGCGGGACCTTCTACGAGCAGTACTTC.

The chain carries TRBV7-3 and TRBJ2-5; TRBD2 matches 11 bases. Germline loops: CDR1 SGHTA, CDR2 FQGTGA. This CDR3 contains 15 residues. The V gene end was trimmed by 2 bases and the J gene end by 1 base; junction bases not matched to a gene: 0. The CDR3 region has the DNA TGTGCCAGCAGCTTACTAGCGGGGGGCCAAGAGACCCAGTACTTC. Residues: CASSLLAGGQETQYF.

J is TRBJ1-1 and V is TRBV18, with unresolved D. V lost 2 bases and J lost 3, with 13 bases in between. The CDR3 is 15 residues long. In germline, CDR1 is KGHSH, CDR2 LQKENI. As DNA, the CDR3 is TGTGCCAGCTCACCAAATATTGGTGCGGACACTGAAGCTTTCTTT. Translated: CASSPNIGADTEAFF.

The V gene is TRBV18, the J gene TRBJ1-2; D uncertain. V lost 3 bases, J lost 4 bases, and 15 bases lay in between. CDR1 is KGHSH and CDR2 is LQKENI in the germline V gene. This CDR3 region has 15 residues. The CDR3 spells CASSPSIGTLYGYTF. The CDR3 DNA reads TGTGCCAGCTCACCTTCAATCGGCACCCTCTATGGCTACACCTTC. Full variable domain (rest looked up from reference TRBV18 and TRBJ1-2): NAGVMQNPRHLVRRRGQEARLRCSPMKGHSHVYWYRQLPEEGLKFMVYLQKENIIDESGMPKERFSAEFPKEGPSILRIQQVVRGDSAAYFCASSPSIGTLYGYTFGSGTRLTVV.

The chain couples TRBV10-2 to TRBJ2-7; tentatively, D is TRBD1 or TRBD2 (5 bases each). CDR3 size: 13 residues. Trimming left V 6 bases short and J 4 bases short, with 13 bases between. Germline V gene data show CDR1 as WSHSY and CDR2 as SAAADI. In nucleotides, the CDR3 is TGCGCCAGCAGCCCAGGGACGGCGTACGAGCAGTACTTC. Residues: CASSPGTAYEQYF.

Comment on this clonotype: Compared with germline, one end of the junction differs, possibly owing to a read error. The V call is TRBV6-1, the J call TRBJ2-1, with 11 bases lining up with TRBD2. The germline V gene has CDR1 MNHNS and CDR2 SASEGT. This CDR3 is built from 16 residues. The CDR3: CTSSEYTSGGYNEQFF. CDR3 DNA sequence: TGTACCAGCAGTGAGTACACTAGCGGGGGCTACAATGAGCAGTTCTTC.

The chain employs TRBV7-2 and TRBJ2-5; the D is unclear. In germline, CDR1 is SGHTA, CDR2 FQGNSA. V was cut by 1 base and J by 5 bases, with 17 bases left in between. This CDR3 spans 16 amino acids. The DNA for the CDR3 is TGTGCCAGCAGCTTAGGTCGCGGCCCAAGGGATGAGACCCAGTACTTC. Its translation is CASSLGRGPRDETQYF.

The chain combines TRBV28 with TRBJ1-1; D is possibly TRBD1 (5 bases). CDR1 and CDR2 (germline): MDHEN, SYDVKM. Trimming removed 5 bases from V and 3 bases from J, with 19 bases in between. The CDR3 extends over 16 amino acids. The CDR3 region has the DNA TGTGCCAGCAGTGAGCCAAGGGGCTGGGACTACACTGAAGCTTTCTTT. Its protein is CASSEPRGWDYTEAFF.

The J gene is TRBJ1-1, the V gene TRBV27; D gene unclear. With 3 bases removed from V and 2 bases from J, the gap between germline ends came to 10 bases. There are 14 residues in the CDR3. Germline V CDR1 and CDR2: MNHEY, SMNVEV (reference sequence). The CDR3 loop is CASSFSGLNTEAFF. DNA for the CDR3: TGTGCCAGCAGTTTTTCCGGGCTTAACACTGAAGCTTTCTTT.

The CDR3 DNA is TGCAGCGCTAGCGGACTAGCGGGGGCGTCCTACAATGAGCAGTTCTTC. This codes for CSASGLAGASYNEQFF. The chain links TRBV29-1 to TRBJ2-1, with TRBD2 identical over 13 bases. The CDR3 spans 16 residues. The V segment lost 7 bases and the J segment 1 base; nucleotides outside the gene matches: 7. Looked up from germline, CDR1 is SQVTM and CDR2 is ANQGSEA.

The genes are TRBV19 and TRBJ1-1; no reliable D call. Trimming shortened V by 3 bases and J by 5 bases, and 7 bases separated the two germline ends. Germline assignment: CDR1 LNHDA and CDR2 SQIVND (reference sequence). The CDR3 length is 12 residues. CDR3 protein: CASSMTGTEAFF. CDR3 DNA: TGTGCCAGTAGTATGACGGGTACTGAAGCTTTCTTT.

This sequence joins TRBV20-1 and TRBJ2-7; TRBD2 aligns across 11 bases. This CDR3 region has 17 residues. Per germline, CDR1 DFQATT and CDR2 SNEGSKA (reference sequence). V dropped 5 bases and J dropped 3; count of bases not matched to a gene: 15. The CDR3 region has the DNA TGCAGTGCTCGTAGGGGGACTAGCGGCTATGAGGGCTACGAGCAGTACTTC. Residues: CSARRGTSGYEGYEQYF.

The chain combines TRBV11-3 with TRBJ2-5, with 13 bases fitting TRBD2. CDR1 is SGHNT, CDR2 YENEEA, per germline. V gave up 5 bases and J gave up 4 bases; unmatched junction bases: 10. CDR3 length: 17 amino acids. Here the CDR3 reads CASSTSRTSGGGETQYF. The CDR3 nucleotides read TGTGCCAGCAGCACAAGTCGGACTAGCGGGGGAGGAGAGACCCAGTACTTC.

This chain joins TRBV9 and TRBJ1-1; D call uncertain. This CDR3 contains 13 residues. The ends were cut back, 3 bases at V and 4 bases at J, with 10 bases in the middle. The germline V gene has CDR1 SGDLS and CDR2 YYNGEE. The CDR3 sequence: CASSASVGTEAFF. CDR3 DNA: TGTGCCAGCAGCGCCTCGGTGGGCACTGAAGCTTTCTTT.

This clonotype was observed a handful of times. The chain combines TRBV7-6 with TRBJ2-5; tentative D call: TRBD1 (6 bases). The CDR3 loop spans 13 amino acids. Trimming cost V 2 bases and J 6 bases, with 10 bases left between them. The germline CDR1 and CDR2 sequences are SGHVS and FNYEAQ. CDR3 sequence (DNA): TGTGCCAGCAGCTTAAACAGGGTTAAGACCCAGTACTTC. Translation: CASSLNRVKTQYF.

This clonotype was seen more than once but under ten times. The J gene is TRBJ1-6, the V gene TRBV5-4, with 8 positions matching TRBD1. The CDR3 has 14 amino acids. After removal of 0 bases from V and 9 bases from J, the junction contained 2 bases not matched to a gene. Germline V gene sequence: CDR1 SGHNT, CDR2 YYREEE (reference sequence). The CDR3 nucleotides read TGTGCCAGCAGCTTGGGGCAGGGGGCTTCACCCCTCCACTTT. The encoded protein is CASSLGQGASPLHF.

The CDR3 loop reads CASSLNRFYEQYF. CDR3 in DNA: TGTGCCAGCAGCTTGAACAGGTTCTACGAGCAGTACTTC. This chain joins TRBV11-2 and TRBJ2-7; a possible D gene is TRBD1 (5 bases). CDR3 length: 13 residues. V was trimmed by 3 bases and J by 3 bases, leaving 9 bases between them. Looked up from germline, CDR1 is SGHAT and CDR2 is FQNNGV.

V usage is TRBV27 and J usage is TRBJ1-1; 8 nucleotides align to TRBD1. V dropped 5 bases and J dropped 5; count of bases not matched to a gene: 7. The germline V gene encodes CDR1 MNHEY and CDR2 SMNVEV (reference sequence). The CDR3 length is 14 residues. In nucleotides, the CDR3 is TGTGCCAGCAGTCCGATCGACAGGGGAACTGAAGCTTTCTTT. Translating gives CASSPIDRGTEAFF.

V is TRBV20-1 and J is TRBJ1-1, with TRBD1 matching 8 bases. The CDR3 length is 14 residues. Unmatched junction bases numbered 3, after V lost 0 bases and J lost 3 bases. CDR1 DFQATT and CDR2 SNEGSKA come from the germline V gene (reference sequence). CDR3 protein: CSARDRQGYTEAFF. CDR3 nucleotide sequence: TGCAGTGCTAGAGATCGACAGGGGTACACTGAAGCTTTCTTT.

The gene calls are TRBV19 and TRBJ1-1; D unresolved. Trimming removed 5 bases at V and 0 bases at J, with 10 bases between. Germline CDR1 is LNHDA and CDR2 is SQIVND (reference sequence). This CDR3 has 14 amino acids. CDR3 sequence: CASSSRGVNTEAFF. CDR3 DNA: TGTGCCAGTAGTTCCCGGGGAGTGAACACTGAAGCTTTCTTT.

The genes are TRBV28 and TRBJ1-2; D possibly corresponds to TRBD1 (5 bases). The germline V gene encodes CDR1 MDHEN and CDR2 SYDVKM. The CDR3 length is 16 residues. V was shortened by 5 bases and J by 0 bases, with 16 bases between the two germline ends. CDR3 coding DNA: TGTGCCAGCAGTCCCCGGCGGGGCGGAGCTAACTATGGCTACACCTTC. This codes for CASSPRRGGANYGYTF.

This clonotype was detected a few times. The V gene is TRBV28, the J gene TRBJ1-2, with D tentatively TRBD1 (6 bases). The CDR3 runs 15 residues. The V end was cut by 5 bases, the J end by 2 bases, with 15 bases between. From germline, CDR1 is MDHEN and CDR2 SYDVKM. The CDR3 here is CASSPSGQRNYGYTF. DNA of the CDR3: TGTGCCAGCAGTCCCTCGGGACAACGAAACTATGGCTACACCTTC.

The V call is TRBV12-3 or TRBV12-4, the J call TRBJ1-1; D is perhaps TRBD1 (5 bases). The V gene lost 6 bases and the J gene lost 8 bases, with 22 bases spanning the gap. This CDR3 comprises 15 residues. Here the CDR3 reads CASRLIGTGRQEAFF. In DNA form, the CDR3 reads TGTGCCAGCAGGCTGATCGGGACGGGTCGGCAAGAAGCTTTCTTT.

The V gene is TRBV4-3, the J gene TRBJ1-3; D remains ambiguous. V lost 0 bases, J lost 2 bases, and 8 bases lay in between. CDR1 LGHNA and CDR2 YSLEER come from the germline V gene. This CDR3 is built from 15 residues. The DNA for the CDR3 is TGCGCCAGCAGCCAAGAATGGAGGCCTGGAAACACCATATATTTT. Protein: CASSQEWRPGNTIYF.

This chain connects TRBV15 to TRBJ1-2; D is unclear. The V gene lost 5 bases and the J gene lost 7 bases, with 14 bases spanning the gap. This CDR3 has 13 amino acids. Per the germline V gene, CDR1 is LNHNV and CDR2 is YYDKDF (reference sequence). This chain's CDR3 is CATSRGGSGGYTF. The CDR3 DNA reads TGTGCCACCAGCCGGGGTGGCTCTGGTGGCTACACCTTC.

The chain uses TRBV7-9 and TRBJ1-1; TRBD1 matches 8 bases. The CDR3 loop spans 14 amino acids. Germline V CDR1 and CDR2: SEHNR, FQNEAQ (reference sequence). Trimming cost V 6 bases and J 2 bases; bases outside gene matches: 5. The CDR3 nucleotides are TGTGCCAGCAGTCCGGACAGGGTTAACACTGAAGCTTTCTTT. Translation: CASSPDRVNTEAFF.